These 22 T cell receptor beta chains were all obtained from the same sample, sequenced in a study of vaccination and CD4 T cells after COVID-19. TCRdb reprocessed the PCR reads via MiXCR and lists one record per CDR3 protein. The sample contains approximately 23,000 distinct CDR3 sequences, under 65% of which appear only once. Specimen: CD4+ T cells from blood, collected before SARS-CoV-2 vaccination. The origin of the receptors is a human donor who had recovered from COVID-19.

This clonotype came up a few times. The chain uses TRBV2 and TRBJ2-7, with 9 bases aligning to TRBD1. CDR1 and CDR2 (germline): SNHLY, FYNNEI. The CDR3 covers 14 residues. V lost 9 bases and J lost 3; bases outside the gene matches: 9. The chain's CDR3 is CASSRRTGDYEQYF. CDR3 nucleotide sequence: TGTGCCAGTTCTAGGCGGACAGGGGACTACGAGCAGTACTTC.

The chain has TRBV11-3 and TRBJ2-7; 8 bases are a match to TRBD2. This CDR3 comprises 14 residues. Germline values: CDR1 SGHNT, CDR2 YENEEA. The trim removed 1 base at V and 3 bases at J, leaving 2 bases unmatched. CDR3 sequence (DNA): TGTGCCAGCAGCTTAGTAGCGGGGAGCTACGAGCAGTACTTC. It translates to CASSLVAGSYEQYF.

The V call is TRBV20-1, the J call TRBJ2-7, with TRBD1 matching over 9 bases. This CDR3 is 14 amino acids long. The germline CDR1 and CDR2 sequences are DFQATT and SNEGSKA (reference sequence). Trimming at V came to 3 bases and at J to 3 bases, leaving 6 bases not matched to a gene. CDR3 in DNA: TGCAGTGCTAGGACGACAGGGGGGGGCTACGAGCAGTACTTC. Amino acid sequence: CSARTTGGGYEQYF.

Notes on this clonotype: A junction boundary mismatches the germline segment, possibly from a read error. The V call is TRBV28, the J call TRBJ1-2; D possibly corresponds to TRBD1 (5 bases). The CDR3 is made up of 12 amino acids. Per germline, CDR1 MDHEN and CDR2 SYDVKM. CDR3 DNA: TGTGCCAGCAGTTTGGGGACTCGGTTTCGCGCCTTC. It encodes CASSLGTRFRAF.

This clonotype was found a few times. The gene calls are TRBV20-1 and TRBJ2-7; 9 bases are shared with TRBD1. V lost 0 bases, J lost 4 bases, and 7 bases stayed unmatched. The CDR3 totals 15 residues. From germline, CDR1 is DFQATT and CDR2 SNEGSKA (reference sequence). The CDR3 DNA reads TGCAGTGCTAGAGAGATGGGACAGGGTGGGTACGAGCAGTACTTC. Translating gives CSAREMGQGGYEQYF.

For the CDR3, the DNA is TGTGCCAGCAGTGAGGAGGAGGATCAGCCCCAGCATTTT. Amino acids: CASSEEEDQPQHF. The chain combines TRBV6-1 with TRBJ1-5; D remains ambiguous. From germline, CDR1 is MNHNS and CDR2 SASEGT. This CDR3 has 13 residues. The V and J ends lost 3 bases and 5 bases respectively, with 8 bases between them.

The CDR3 nucleotides are TGTGCCAGCAGGCAATCAGGGGAACATCAGCCCCAGCATTTT. This sequence encodes CASRQSGEHQPQHF. This rearrangement joins TRBV25-1 to TRBJ1-5, with a weak D call TRBD1 (6 bases). Germline lookup yields CDR1 MGHDK and CDR2 SYGVNS. The V gene lost 6 bases and the J gene lost 5 bases, with 14 bases spanning the gap. The CDR3 is 14 residues long. Full variable domain (remainder filled in from reference TRBV25-1 and TRBJ1-5): EADIYQTPRYLVIGTGKKITLECSQTMGHDKMYWYQQDPGMELHLIHYSYGVNSTEKGDLSSESTVSRIRTEHFPLTLESARPSHTSQYLCASRQSGEHQPQHFGDGTRLSIL.

The chain couples TRBV19 to TRBJ1-5; 8 bases map to TRBD1. The CDR3 sequence is 14 residues long. Germline CDR1 is LNHDA and CDR2 is SQIVND (reference sequence). J was trimmed by 5 bases and V by 10 bases; bases with no gene match: 10. The CDR3 is CAISQGALDQPQHF. DNA of the CDR3: TGTGCCATCTCGCAGGGGGCGTTGGATCAGCCCCAGCATTTT.

This clonotype showed up just a few times. DNA of the CDR3: TGCAGTGCCGCCGGGGGGGGCGACGAGCAGTACTTC. This translates into CSAAGGGDEQYF. V gene TRBV20-1 combines with J gene TRBJ2-7; 8 bases align to TRBD2. The junction had 6 bases not matched to a gene; V was cut back by 6 bases and J by 5 bases. This CDR3 has 12 residues. CDR1 is DFQATT, CDR2 SNEGSKA, per germline (reference sequence).

The V gene is TRBV24-1, the J gene TRBJ2-1, with TRBD2 matching 15 bases. Germline CDR1 reads KGHDR; CDR2 reads SFDVKD. The trim removed 6 bases at V and 9 bases at J, leaving 5 bases unmatched. CDR3 length equals 15 residues. As DNA, the CDR3 is TGTGCCACCAGTACCCGGACTAGCGGGAGGGGTGAGCAGTTCTTC. Translated, it gives CATSTRTSGRGEQFF.

The table lists this clonotype with a count of one. The rearrangement links TRBV7-2 to TRBJ2-7, with D tentatively TRBD1 or TRBD2 (5 bases each). The CDR3 has 16 residues. The germline gives CDR1 SGHTA, CDR2 FQGNSA. The germline V and J ends were trimmed by 5 bases and 5 bases, with 22 bases remaining between them. CDR3 residues: CASSPDRSGPDDEQYF. The DNA for the CDR3 is TGTGCCAGCAGCCCGGATAGGTCGGGGCCCGACGACGAGCAGTACTTC.

The V gene is TRBV7-9, the J gene TRBJ2-3; TRBD2 agrees at 7 bases. Trimming removed 8 bases from V and 5 bases from J; junction bases left unmatched: 13. This CDR3 comprises 15 residues. The V gene's germline CDR1 is SEHNR and CDR2 FQNEAQ (reference sequence). The chain's CDR3 is CASRRGSWGLDTQYF. CDR3 DNA: TGTGCCAGCCGGCGCGGGAGTTGGGGATTAGATACGCAGTATTTT.

This clonotype was observed a handful of times. The chain links TRBV20-1 to TRBJ1-1; D is unresolved. CDR1 and CDR2 (germline): DFQATT, SNEGSKA (reference sequence). The CDR3 contains 15 residues. The V gene lost 0 bases and the J gene lost 2 bases, with 13 bases spanning the gap. The CDR3: CSARDRLSGNTEAFF. The CDR3 DNA reads TGCAGTGCTAGAGATCGCTTATCGGGTAACACTGAAGCTTTCTTT.

V and J are TRBV7-8 and TRBJ1-5; no firm D call. Trimming removed 0 bases from V and 5 bases from J, with 11 bases in between. Per the germline V gene, CDR1 is SGHVS and CDR2 is FQNEAQ. The CDR3 runs to 15 residues. The CDR3 sequence is CASSLAGSLYQPQHF. DNA of the CDR3: TGTGCCAGCAGCTTAGCGGGCAGCCTCTATCAGCCCCAGCATTTT.

This chain uses TRBV7-9 with TRBJ2-5; tentatively, D is TRBD1 (5 bases). The CDR3 sequence is 19 residues long. Germline V gene sequence: CDR1 SEHNR, CDR2 FQNEAQ (reference sequence). V was clipped by 5 bases and J by 5 bases, with 30 bases between them. The CDR3 sequence: CASSGEEIGFAGPWETQYF. CDR3 coding DNA: TGTGCCAGCAGCGGGGAAGAAATCGGGTTCGCAGGGCCTTGGGAGACCCAGTACTTC.

This chain links TRBV19 with TRBJ2-3; perhaps TRBD2 as D (6 bases). Germline V gene sequence: CDR1 LNHDA, CDR2 SQIVND (reference sequence). CDR3 size: 14 residues. Trimming removed 7 bases from V and 0 bases from J, with 11 bases in between. CDR3 residues: CASTSGPSTDTQYF. In DNA form, the CDR3 reads TGTGCCAGTACCAGCGGGCCTAGCACAGATACGCAGTATTTT.

V and J are TRBV6-1 and TRBJ2-5, with D perhaps matching TRBD2 (5 bases). V was trimmed by 0 bases and J by 4 bases, leaving 12 bases between them. The CDR3 contains 15 residues. CDR1 is MNHNS, CDR2 SASEGT, per germline. CDR3 loop: CASSEAIGEGETQYF. As DNA, the CDR3 is TGTGCCAGCAGTGAAGCGATTGGAGAGGGAGAGACCCAGTACTTC.

This clonotype was recorded only once. J is TRBJ1-3 and V is TRBV19; D may be TRBD1 (5 bases). The CDR3 has 16 residues. V lost 7 bases and J lost 0, with 16 bases in between. The germline gives CDR1 LNHDA, CDR2 SQIVND (reference sequence). The CDR3 nucleotides are TGTGCCAGTAAGACATCAGACAGCTACTCTGGAAACACCATATATTTT. It codes for CASKTSDSYSGNTIYF. The full variable domain, in which reference TRBV19 and TRBJ1-3 provide the parts outside the CDR3, is DGGITQSPKYLFRKEGQNVTLSCEQNLNHDAMYWYRQDPGQGLRLIYYSQIVNDFQKGDIAEGYSVSREKKESFPLTVTSAQKNPTAFYLCASKTSDSYSGNTIYFGEGSWLTVV.

The V and J genes are TRBV30 and TRBJ1-6; 7 bases are a match to TRBD1. Per the germline V gene, CDR1 is GTSNPN and CDR2 is SVGIG (reference sequence). The V gene end was trimmed by 5 bases and the J gene end by 6 bases; junction bases not matched to a gene: 4. The CDR3 has 13 residues. For the CDR3, the DNA is TGTGCCTGGCGGGCAGGGGGTAATTCACCCCTCCACTTT. Protein product: CAWRAGGNSPLHF.

By share, this clonotype ranks as medium-sized. This chain connects TRBV27 to TRBJ1-6, with 8 bases that match TRBD1. This CDR3 spans 12 amino acids. Per the germline V gene, CDR1 is MNHEY and CDR2 is SMNVEV (reference sequence). Germline trimming cut 8 bases from V and 9 bases from J; bases unmatched to any gene: 3. The CDR3 DNA reads as TGTGCCAGCGGACAGGGTTTTTCACCCCTCCACTTT. Its translation is CASGQGFSPLHF.

The chain has TRBV7-3 and TRBJ2-5, with TRBD1 identical over 7 bases. J lost 2 bases, V lost 4 bases, and 13 bases had no gene match. The CDR3 is made up of 17 amino acids. From germline, CDR1 is SGHTA and CDR2 FQGTGA. For the CDR3, the DNA is TGTGCCAGCAGCTGGCGTCAGGGGGATAAGAAGCAAGAGACCCAGTACTTC. Translating gives CASSWRQGDKKQETQYF.

CDR3 loop: CASSSTVPSGANVLTF. The DNA for the CDR3 is TGTGCCAGCAGTTCCACAGTTCCCTCTGGGGCCAACGTCCTGACTTTC. The chain couples TRBV27 to TRBJ2-6; D gene uncertain. The CDR3 length is 16 residues. V was shortened by 4 bases and J by 0 bases, with 10 bases between the two germline ends. CDR1 is MNHEY and CDR2 is SMNVEV in the germline V gene (reference sequence). Complete variable domain (other parts from reference TRBV27 and TRBJ2-6): EAQVTQNPRYLITVTGKKLTVTCSQNMNHEYMSWYRQDPGLGLRQIYYSMNVEVTDKGDVPEGYKVSRKEKRNFPLILESPSPNQTSLYFCASSSTVPSGANVLTFGAGSRLTVL.